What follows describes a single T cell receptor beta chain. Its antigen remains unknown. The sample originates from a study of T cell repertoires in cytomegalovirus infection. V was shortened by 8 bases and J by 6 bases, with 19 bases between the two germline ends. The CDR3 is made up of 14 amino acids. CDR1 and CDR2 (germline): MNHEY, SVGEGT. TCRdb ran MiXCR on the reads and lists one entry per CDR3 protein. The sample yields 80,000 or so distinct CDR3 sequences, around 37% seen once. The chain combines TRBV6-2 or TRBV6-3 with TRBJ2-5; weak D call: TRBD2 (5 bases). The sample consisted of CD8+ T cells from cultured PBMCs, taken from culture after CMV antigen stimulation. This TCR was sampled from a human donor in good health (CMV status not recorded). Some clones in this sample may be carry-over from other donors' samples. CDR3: CASDSGIQEQTQYF. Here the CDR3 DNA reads TGTGCCAGCGACTCGGGGATCCAAGAACAGACCCAGTACTTC.